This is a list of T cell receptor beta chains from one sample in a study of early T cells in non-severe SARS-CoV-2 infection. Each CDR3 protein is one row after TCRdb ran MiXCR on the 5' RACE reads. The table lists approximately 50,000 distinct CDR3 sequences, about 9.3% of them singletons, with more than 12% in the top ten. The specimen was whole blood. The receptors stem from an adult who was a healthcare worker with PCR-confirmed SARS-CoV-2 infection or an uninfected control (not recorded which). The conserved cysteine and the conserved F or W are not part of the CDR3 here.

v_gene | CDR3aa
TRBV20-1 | SARPGGLAGVGQF
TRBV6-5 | ASSPRQGVVQPQH
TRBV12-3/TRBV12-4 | ASSLVGTSGSYNEQF
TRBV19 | ASSKWTGGHYGYT
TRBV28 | ASSLSASGSTDTQY
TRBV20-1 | SARDAGQGAYEQY
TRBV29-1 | SVGALAAQY
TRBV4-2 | ASSQGGSLAGAHEQF
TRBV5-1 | ASSSDGSGNTIY
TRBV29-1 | SVVGGVSDTQY
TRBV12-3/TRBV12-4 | ASKPGQLDEQF
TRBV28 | ASSLLAGDFNEQF
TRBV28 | ASGQGGDYGYT
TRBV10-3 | AIRNRETDTEAF
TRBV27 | ASSLTAQGREQF
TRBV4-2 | ASSQSLGQYDEQY
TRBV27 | ASSLWAGGNQPQH
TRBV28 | ASSPRNGRHQPQH
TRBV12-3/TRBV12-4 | ASSPRRQGASLNEQY
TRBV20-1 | SASFDGFTDTQY
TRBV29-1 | SASNSGGPRNEQF
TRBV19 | ASTKAQGYYEQY
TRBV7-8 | ASSLKGTGHLSEQY
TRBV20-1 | SASRAGGPGEQY
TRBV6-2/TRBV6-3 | ATAGQGFRGTQETQY
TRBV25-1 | ASSELGQQRESYEQY
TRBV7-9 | ASSPPPAGGPEY
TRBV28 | ASRTGTGELF
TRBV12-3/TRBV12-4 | ASSFFTGESDTQY
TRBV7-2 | ASSLVPVDEQF
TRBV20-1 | SAESTSGVAYEQY
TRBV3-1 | ASSTGTSSYEQY
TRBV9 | ASSVVSGGVTSDTQY
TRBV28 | ASTNPGQGKDSPLH
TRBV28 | ASSSSSGGNNEQF
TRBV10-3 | AISEPGTGGRSPLH
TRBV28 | ASELGYGYEQY
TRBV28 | ASSISGYGYT
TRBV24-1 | ATSATDRNTEAF
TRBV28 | ASSLERGSSYNEQF
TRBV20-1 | SARSGGQVFQPQH